The following is a TCR beta chain sequence with its context. Method: immunoSEQ multiplex PCR; TCRdb's copy keeps in-frame clones and lacks some. The sample consists of about 110,000 clones, around 93% of them appearing once. These data come from a study of OX40 agonist ivuxolimab in advanced cancers. The wider study: Across the patients, intravenous ivuxolimab was delivered every 2 weeks at 0.01 to 10 mg/kg. Prior anti-PD-1, anti-PD-L1 or anti-CTLA-4 therapy did not bar entry, and 40% had some.

Germline CDR1 SGDLS, CDR2 YYNGEE. V gave up 4 bases and J gave up 4 bases; unmatched junction bases: 8. The CDR3 is made up of 17 amino acids. The origin of this receptor is an adult with an advanced solid tumor such as melanoma, head and neck, liver or kidney cancer. Sequencing was performed on CD4+ or CD8+ T cells sorted from blood, taken in a trial of the OX40 agonist ivuxolimab. V is TRBV9 and J is TRBJ2-3, with 14 positions matching TRBD2. CDR3 sequence (DNA): TGTGCCAGCAGCTTGGCCCCGGGACTAGCGGGAGCAGATACGCAGTATTTT. Protein: CASSLAPGLAGADTQYF. The variable domain in full, completed from reference TRBV9 and TRBJ2-3, reads DSGVTQTPKHLITATGQRVTLRCSPRSGDLSVYWYQQSLDQGLQFLIQYYNGEERAKGNILERFSAQQFPDLHSELNLSSLELGDSALYFCASSLAPGLAGADTQYFGPGTRLTVL.